This entry is about one T cell receptor beta chain. The RNA, about 0.5 to 1 ug, was put through reverse transcription using random hexamers. Amplification of TCR beta CDR3 spanned 54 Vbeta and 13 Jbeta via immunoSEQ multiplex PCR. TCRdb fed the immunoSEQ multiplex PCR reads into MiXCR, producing one record per CDR3 protein. Of about 280,000 distinct CDR3 sequences listed, approximately 84% are singletons. This sample was taken from a study of CD8 T cells in Susac syndrome. Peripheral blood CD8+ and CD4+ T cells were profiled by TCR beta sequencing. TEMRA cells were FACS-enriched and CD8+ and CD4+ T cells negatively isolated. V lost 1 base, J lost 7 bases, and 17 bases lay in between. The CDR3 length is 16 residues. From germline, CDR1 is GTSNPN and CDR2 SVGIG (reference sequence).

The sample consisted of CD8+ T cells from PBMCs. The chain carries TRBV30 and TRBJ1-6; D gene unclear. The receptor was isolated from a human donor with multiple sclerosis. DNA for the CDR3: TGTGCCTGGAGTGAAAGAACCTCGGGGTACAATTCACCCCTCCACTTT. Translating gives CAWSERTSGYNSPLHF.